This T cell receptor beta chain was sequenced in a study of radiotherapy plus CTLA-4 blockade in lung cancer. Study-wide findings and caveats: Clones of tumor-derived TCRs expanded in blood after radiotherapy plus ipilimumab.

Details on this clone: The antigen is unknown.

Sequenced by immunoSEQ multiplex PCR; TCRdb stores in-frame clones only, minus some. The data show more than 25,000 clones, with 79% seen just once and approximately 15% held by the top ten. The CDR3 covers 16 residues. Germline lookup yields CDR1 SEHNR and CDR2 FQNEAQ (reference sequence). V was trimmed by 5 bases and J by 3 bases, leaving 19 bases between them. Chemo-refractory metastatic non-small-cell lung cancer patients were treated with focal radiation plus CTLA-4 blockade with ipilimumab. V and J are TRBV7-9 and TRBJ2-5, with D perhaps TRBD1 (7 bases). The sequence was obtained from a human donor with non-small cell lung cancer that progressed on radiotherapy plus ipilimumab. Sequencing used peripheral blood, obtained from a patient treated with radiotherapy plus ipilimumab. CDR3 sequence (DNA): TGTGCCAGCAGCAAACTCCAGGGGGGACCAAAAGAGACCCAGTACTTC. Its translation is CASSKLQGGPKETQYF.